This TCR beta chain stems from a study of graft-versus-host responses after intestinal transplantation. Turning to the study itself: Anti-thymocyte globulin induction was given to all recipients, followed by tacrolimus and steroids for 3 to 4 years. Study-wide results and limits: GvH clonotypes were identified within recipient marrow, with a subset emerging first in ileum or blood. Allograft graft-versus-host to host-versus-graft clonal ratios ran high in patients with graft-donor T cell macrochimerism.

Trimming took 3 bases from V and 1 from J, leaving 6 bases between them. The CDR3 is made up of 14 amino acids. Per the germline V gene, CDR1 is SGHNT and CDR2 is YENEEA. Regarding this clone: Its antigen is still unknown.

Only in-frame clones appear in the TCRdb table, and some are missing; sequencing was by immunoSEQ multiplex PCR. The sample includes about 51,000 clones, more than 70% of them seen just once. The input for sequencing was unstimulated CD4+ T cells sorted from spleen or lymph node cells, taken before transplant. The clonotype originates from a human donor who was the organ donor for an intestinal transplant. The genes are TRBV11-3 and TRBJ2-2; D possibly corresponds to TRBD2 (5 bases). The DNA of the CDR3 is TGTGCCAGCAGCTTCGAGGGGAACACCGGGGAGCTGTTTTTT. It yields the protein CASSFEGNTGELFF.